This record covers a single T cell receptor beta chain. The data derive from a study of CD8+ T cells in alopecia areata. As to treatment: oral pan-JAK inhibitor, 5-10 mg twice daily. It was cDNA, reverse transcribed from extracted RNA, that served as the sequencing template. Here immunoSEQ multiplex PCR was the method, and the copy in TCRdb shows in-frame clones only, minus some. The table has roughly 120,000 clones, about three fifths seen once. Trimming cost V 4 bases and J 2 bases, with 2 bases left between them. The V gene's germline CDR1 is SGHDT and CDR2 YYEEEE. The CDR3 spans 11 residues. The sequence was collected from a human donor with alopecia areata. The rearrangement links TRBV5-6 to TRBJ2-3, with D unclear. This specimen was CD8+ T cells sorted from blood, taken at week 4, from a patient treated with tofacitinib. For the CDR3, the DNA is TGTGCCAGCAGCCTCACAGATACGCAGTATTTT. This encodes CASSLTDTQYF. The whole variable domain, filled in from reference TRBV5-6 and TRBJ2-3, reads DAGVTQSPTHLIKTRGQQVTLRCSPKSGHDTVSWYQQALGQGPQFIFQYYEEEERQRGNFPDRFSGHQFPNYSSELNVNALLLGDSALYLCASSLTDTQYFGPGTRLTVL.